This entry is about one TCR beta chain. Its antigen is not identified. The record originates from a study of PD-1 blockade in classical Hodgkin lymphoma. Generated by immunoSEQ multiplex PCR, the TCRdb table keeps only in-frame clones and is missing some. The sample has 110,000 or so clones; approximately 89% are singletons. Study results and limitations: It was among complete responders that baseline diversity resembled that of newly diagnosed patients. The CD4+ diversity rise by C4D1 was clearest in complete responders. Relapsed/refractory patients reportedly had the lowest baseline TCR diversity, below newly diagnosed patients, who were below healthy donors.

Trimming left V 4 bases short and J 4 bases short, with 7 bases between. This CDR3 region has 12 residues. CDR1 LNHDA and CDR2 SQIVND come from the germline V gene (reference sequence). Time point defined: cycle 4 day 1 (C4D1), after less than 7 weeks of nivolumab. Relapses following autologous stem cell transplantation were seen in all patients, with brentuximab vedotin exposure varying. The chain uses TRBV19 and TRBJ1-1; no definite D call. The receptor was derived from a human donor with classical Hodgkin lymphoma. The material was peripheral blood mononuclear cells (PBMCs), obtained before the fourth cycle of nivolumab. CDR3 coding DNA: TGTGCCAGTAGTACCGGGAGCACTGAAGCTTTCTTT. Its translation is CASSTGSTEAFF.